This TCR beta chain was captured by sequencing in a study of blood T cell repertoires in COVID-19. At the level of the study: Sources were T cells, B-cell-depleted T cells, or PBMCs; the material itself was cDNA or gDNA.

Clones were sequenced by immunoSEQ multiplex PCR, and TCRdb holds only the in-frame ones, with some missing. The repertoire holds about 220,000 clones, with 80% to 90% as singletons. J gave up 0 bases and V 9 bases, and 10 bases lay outside the gene matches. There are 16 residues in the CDR3. Germline CDR1 is LNHDA and CDR2 is SQIVND (reference sequence). The sample was peripheral blood. This chain links TRBV19 with TRBJ1-2; TRBD1 matches 10 bases. This receptor was obtained from a woman aged 60-75 years who had recovered from COVID-19. The CDR3 loop reads CASLGTGAPTNYGYTF. The CDR3 coding sequence is TGTGCCAGCCTTGGGACAGGGGCACCCACTAACTATGGCTACACCTTC.